This TCR beta chain was observed in a study of vaccination effects on CD4 cells after COVID-19 (dated by TCRdb to between 2022 and 2023). For the study in its entirety: Participants received two doses of either the BNT162b2 or the mRNA-1273 mRNA SARS-CoV-2 vaccine. Pre-vaccine samples were drawn from two convalescent patients 16 days and one week before the first dose, at 142 and 148 days after COVID-19 diagnosis. In both COVID-19 convalescent patients and infection-naive vaccine recipients, the study compared SARS-CoV-2 spike-specific CD4+ TCR repertoires from before mRNA vaccination with those from after it. The full study included 9 to 10 COVID-19 convalescent patients and a few SARS-CoV-2-naive healthy vaccine recipients. Cultures from other donors in the study were sequenced using the Oncomine TCR Beta short-read assay on an Illumina iSeq 100.

On this clone itself: Its antigen target is currently unknown. One base away there is no much larger clone; base qualities are not given.

The library relied on the immunoSEQ multiplex PCR assay. DNA from the cultured, isolated CD4+ T cells was subjected to TCR beta CDR3 sequencing. From the authors' description of their analysis: Non-productive TCR sequences were removed, reads were trimmed to the CDR3 region, and CDR3s of at least 7 amino acids were retained. The MANAFEST web app was used to pick out antigen-specific clonotypes by comparing their expansion in peptide wells with that in reference cultures. For clones to be considered positive, expansion at FDR<0.05 versus reference and all other wells, an odds ratio above 5, and a frequency above 0.1% in two replicate wells were required. Clonotypes significantly expanded in SARS-CoV-2 spike wells and in at least one common cold coronavirus spike condition were defined as cross-reactive. Using the stringdist R package, CDR3 similarity was measured by Levenshtein distance, and unrooted trees were constructed with ape in R 3.6.1. TCRdb took over this immuneACCESS table, retaining in-frame rearrangements with V and J assigned. Such tables are incomplete; in checked studies, under half of the missing clones stem from an unresolved V gene, and the remainder is unexplained. From that table come the V and J calls and clone size; the DNA was used to work out D and trimming. The sample data list under 20,000 clones, and around 70% of these were observed just once. The ten top clones hold approximately 17% of the sample.

The paper's findings and limits, for the study overall: Marked clonal contraction was observed in both infection-induced and vaccine-induced clones at late post-vaccination timepoints, consistent with waning T cell responses. In convalescent patients, the post-vaccine spike-reactive repertoire consisted mainly of new vaccine-induced clones, largely distinct from infection-induced clones. Limitations of the study were the small number of convalescent patients and the absence of early post-infection timepoints.

For CDR1 and CDR2, the germline V gene lists SGHTA and FQGTGA. Trimming takes 0 bases from V and 3 bases from J, and the germline ends sit 9 bases apart. From its cysteine to its phenylalanine, the CDR3 spans 15 amino acids. Of the read, only the CDR3 DNA is kept; its 45 bases are in frame from base 1. In the ViraFEST assay, PBMC were stimulated with viral peptide pools, and TCR sequencing was then used to find antigen-specific CD4+ T cell clonotypes based on their expansion. After 10 to 11 days of culture, CD4+ T cells were isolated with the EasySep CD4+ T cell isolation kit. Convalescent patients had PCR-confirmed SARS-CoV-2 infection between March and December 2020, before Alpha, Beta and Delta variants emerged in the United States. Some 1.9 million PBMC per well were cultured with approximately 10 ug/ml peptides in IMDM containing around 5.3% human AB serum, roughly 10 IU/ml IL-2 and gentamicin. On days 3 and 7, half of the culture medium was replaced with fresh IL-2-containing medium. Unless otherwise noted, each peptide stimulation condition was cultured in triplicate wells. PBMC were separated from whole blood using Ficoll-Paque Plus gradient centrifugation and were then either cryopreserved at -140C or used fresh. The overlapping peptide pools covered the spike proteins of SARS-CoV-2 and of the common cold coronaviruses HCoV-NL63, HCoV-OC43 and HCoV-229E. Genomic DNA was extracted from cultured CD4+ T cells with the QIAamp micro DNA kit.

The sequenced sample was CD4+ T cells from PBMCs cultured with SARS-CoV-2 spike peptides, obtained before COVID-19 vaccination. This specimen's cell subset or site label, per the study, means: SARS-CoV-2 spike overlapping peptide pool stimulation. The chain was built from TRBV7-3 and TRBJ1-5; the D gene cannot be named for sure. The TCR originated in a human donor who had a prior SARS-CoV-2 infection. The CDR3 region has the sequence CASSLTGNDNQPQHF. The DNA sequence follows: TGTGCCAGCAGCTTAACGGGGAATGACAATCAGCCCCAGCATTTT.